These 20 T cell receptor beta chains were all obtained from the same sample, sequenced in a study of identical twins. TCRdb re-called the 5' RACE reads through MiXCR, storing one row per CDR3 protein. The sample contains nearly 650,000 distinct CDR3 sequences, just over 7% of which appear only once. These same data were also listed under a study on yellow fever vaccine responses in identical twins.

The specimen sequenced was PBMCs. These receptors originate from a woman in her late teens or twenties in good health.

The rearrangement uses TRBV7-9 and TRBJ2-5; D may be TRBD2 (5 bases). The V gene's germline CDR1 is SEHNR and CDR2 FQNEAQ (reference sequence). Trimming took 2 bases from V and 4 from J, leaving 11 bases between them. The CDR3 extends over 14 amino acids. CDR3 sequence: CASSLSGVRETQYF. The CDR3 DNA sequence: TGTGCCAGCAGCTTAAGCGGAGTTCGAGAGACCCAGTACTTC. Full variable domain (remainder filled in from reference TRBV7-9 and TRBJ2-5): DTGVSQNPRHKITKRGQNVTFRCDPISEHNRLYWYRQTLGQGPEFLTYFQNEAQLEKSRLLSDRFSAERPKGSFSTLEIQRTEQGDSAMYLCASSLSGVRETQYFGPGTRLLVL.

This clonotype was counted at least ten times. V gene TRBV28 combines with J gene TRBJ2-1, with 11 positions matching TRBD2. This CDR3 has 17 residues. V gave up 2 bases and J gave up 9 bases; unmatched junction bases: 12. The germline V gene has CDR1 MDHEN and CDR2 SYDVKM. Written as DNA, the CDR3 is TGTGCCAGCAGTTTAGTCTCCTATAGCGGGGGGGCTGGTGAGCAGTTCTTC. Protein product: CASSLVSYSGGAGEQFF.

This clonotype occurred a few times. The gene calls are TRBV4-1 and TRBJ2-1, with D unresolved. This CDR3 region has 14 residues. The germline V and J ends were trimmed by 0 bases and 2 bases, with 5 bases remaining between them. In germline, CDR1 is MGHRA, CDR2 YSYEKL. The CDR3 region has the DNA TGCGCCAGCAGCCAAGATGAGACCTACAATGAGCAGTTCTTC. This translates into CASSQDETYNEQFF.

This clonotype was recorded a few times. V is TRBV5-6 and J is TRBJ1-5; D gene ambiguous. Germline values: CDR1 SGHDT, CDR2 YYEEEE. CDR3 size: 14 residues. The V end lost 1 base, the J end lost 0 bases, and 5 bases lay between the germline ends. CDR3 bases: TGTGCCAGCAGCTTGTATAGTAGCAATCAGCCCCAGCATTTT. Translation: CASSLYSSNQPQHF.

The V call is TRBV15, the J call TRBJ1-5; D not resolved. Between the trimmed V and J ends, which lost 0 bases and 5 bases, there was a span of 8 bases. The germline V gene encodes CDR1 LNHNV and CDR2 YYDKDF (reference sequence). The CDR3 consists of 14 residues. CDR3 bases: TGTGCCACCAGCAGAGAAGAACCTTATCAGCCCCAGCATTTT. As protein: CATSREEPYQPQHF.

This clonotype was detected only a few times. The rearrangement joins TRBV24-1 to TRBJ2-3, with D possibly matching TRBD1 (5 bases). CDR3 length equals 17 residues. The germline CDR1 and CDR2 sequences are KGHDR and SFDVKD. V lost 5 bases, J lost 1 base, and 18 bases lay in between. The CDR3 protein is CATSVLDKALRTDTQYF. CDR3 in DNA: TGTGCCACCAGTGTCCTGGACAAGGCCCTCCGCACAGATACGCAGTATTTT.

This clonotype has at least ten counts. This sequence joins TRBV25-1 and TRBJ1-4, with a weak D call TRBD1 (6 bases). Trimming took off 8 bases at V and 6 bases at J, with 16 bases between the two ends. CDR1 is MGHDK, CDR2 SYGVNS, per germline. CDR3 length equals 14 residues. CDR3: CASDDGQPYEKLFF. CDR3 nucleotides: TGTGCCAGCGACGACGGACAGCCATATGAAAAACTGTTTTTT. The variable domain in full, with the rest retrieved from reference TRBV25-1 and TRBJ1-4, is EADIYQTPRYLVIGTGKKITLECSQTMGHDKMYWYQQDPGMELHLIHYSYGVNSTEKGDLSSESTVSRIRTEHFPLTLESARPSHTSQYLCASDDGQPYEKLFFGSGTQLSVL.

V is TRBV28 and J is TRBJ2-3; D tentatively fits TRBD1 or TRBD2 (5 bases each). In germline, CDR1 is MDHEN, CDR2 SYDVKM. V was trimmed by 4 bases and J by 7 bases, leaving 21 bases between them. The CDR3 is 16 amino acids. In DNA, the CDR3 is TGTGCCAGCAGTTCCTCCGGGACGGCCGATCTTCATACGCAGTATTTT. It specifies CASSSSGTADLHTQYF.

This clonotype has a handful of counts. V usage is TRBV10-3 and J usage is TRBJ1-3, with D uncertain. This CDR3 is built from 13 residues. Trimming removed 5 bases from V and 2 bases from J, with 7 bases in between. Germline V CDR1 and CDR2: ENHRY, SYGVKD. The CDR3 loop is CAISRSAGNTIYF. The CDR3 DNA sequence: TGTGCCATCAGTCGAAGTGCTGGAAACACCATATATTTT.

The chain is built from TRBV12-3 or TRBV12-4 and TRBJ1-2, with 7 bases that match TRBD1. CDR3 length: 16 residues. Unmatched junction bases numbered 12, after V lost 2 bases and J lost 6 bases. The CDR3 coding sequence is TGTGCCAGCAGTTTACCCCTCCGGGGACAGTCTGATGGCTACACCTTC. This gives the protein CASSLPLRGQSDGYTF.

The J gene is TRBJ1-4, the V gene TRBV20-1, with 9 bases that match TRBD1. The CDR3 length is 13 residues. The V segment lost 4 bases and the J segment 4 bases; nucleotides outside the gene matches: 1. Germline V lookup: CDR1 DFQATT, CDR2 SNEGSKA (reference sequence). The CDR3 nucleotides read TGCAGTGCTACGGACAGGGGTAATGAAAAACTGTTTTTT. Translating gives CSATDRGNEKLFF.

In this sample, this clonotype turned up a few times. The chain is built from TRBV25-1 and TRBJ1-2; D is perhaps TRBD1 (5 bases). The CDR3 has 15 residues. Trimming pared 2 bases from V and 4 bases from J, leaving 14 bases between. Germline CDR1 and CDR2: MGHDK and SYGVNS. CDR3 coding DNA: TGTGCCAGCAGTGAACGGCAGGGAGGAGTCTATGGCTACACCTTC. Translation: CASSERQGGVYGYTF.

In its sample, this clonotype was seen a few times. The V and J genes are TRBV20-1 and TRBJ2-3, with D perhaps TRBD1 or TRBD2 (5 bases each). V lost 0 bases, J lost 2 bases, and 12 bases lay in between. There are 15 residues in the CDR3. Per the germline V gene, CDR1 is DFQATT and CDR2 is SNEGSKA (reference sequence). As DNA, the CDR3 is TGCAGTGCTAGAGATAGAGGGACCAACACAGATACGCAGTATTTT. Amino acid sequence: CSARDRGTNTDTQYF.

The chain combines TRBV12-3 or TRBV12-4 with TRBJ2-3; 8 bases line up with TRBD1. The CDR3 has 15 amino acids. Trimming cost V 3 bases and J 4 bases; bases outside gene matches: 6. The CDR3, as DNA: TGTGCCAGCAGTTTTAGGCAGGGGGCTGCAGATACGCAGTATTTT. Its protein is CASSFRQGAADTQYF.

This clonotype was picked up a small number of times. The J gene is TRBJ2-5, the V gene TRBV20-1; D remains ambiguous. Germline loops: CDR1 DFQATT, CDR2 SNEGSKA (reference sequence). CDR3 size: 14 residues. Trimming pared 5 bases from V and 0 bases from J, leaving 13 bases between. The CDR3 protein is CSAVEFGYQETQYF. The DNA for the CDR3 is TGCAGTGCTGTAGAGTTCGGTTACCAAGAGACCCAGTACTTC.

This clonotype was recorded many times. V and J are TRBV20-1 and TRBJ2-3; 10 bases agree with TRBD2. Unmatched junction bases numbered 9, after V lost 3 bases and J lost 3 bases. The V gene's germline CDR1 is DFQATT and CDR2 SNEGSKA (reference sequence). This CDR3 is built from 16 residues. CDR3 sequence reads: CSARLFLAGETDTQYF. In DNA form, the CDR3 reads TGCAGTGCTAGGCTCTTTCTAGCGGGAGAGACAGATACGCAGTATTTT.

This clonotype was seen repeatedly, ten times or more. The rearrangement uses TRBV29-1 and TRBJ2-1; unclear D gene. Looked up from germline, CDR1 is SQVTM and CDR2 is ANQGSEA. V was shortened by 4 bases and J by 6 bases, with 7 bases between the two germline ends. The length of the CDR3 is 11 residues. As DNA, the CDR3 is TGCAGCGTTGGCATAGGCAATGAGCAGTTCTTC. Its protein is CSVGIGNEQFF.

The chain has TRBV2 and TRBJ2-3, with 8 nucleotides matching TRBD1. CDR3 length equals 15 residues. The trim removed 5 bases at V and 2 bases at J, leaving 6 bases unmatched. Germline V gene lookup returns CDR1 SNHLY and CDR2 FYNNEI. The CDR3 loop is CASSPTGGNTDTQYF. The CDR3 DNA is TGTGCCAGCAGTCCCACAGGGGGGAACACAGATACGCAGTATTTT.

This clonotype has just a few counts. V and J are TRBV20-1 and TRBJ2-5; TRBD1 agrees at 8 bases. With V trimmed by 1 base and J by 5 bases, 3 bases remained unmatched. The CDR3 sequence is 13 residues long. CDR1 and CDR2 from the germline V gene are DFQATT and SNEGSKA (reference sequence). This chain's CDR3 is CSARVRGRETQYF. The CDR3 DNA reads TGCAGTGCTAGAGTCAGGGGGCGGGAGACCCAGTACTTC.

CDR3 in amino acids: CSARGGVQQGGLGHDEQFF. CDR3 DNA sequence: TGCAGTGCTAGAGGCGGGGTGCAACAGGGCGGGTTAGGACACGATGAGCAGTTCTTC. V usage is TRBV20-1 and J usage is TRBJ2-1, with D perhaps TRBD1 or TRBD2 (6 bases each). Trimming took off 1 base at V and 8 bases at J, with 30 bases between the two ends. This CDR3 has 19 residues. From germline, CDR1 is DFQATT and CDR2 SNEGSKA (reference sequence).